The next 27 T cell receptor beta chains were all read from a single sample in a study of lymphopenia after photon versus proton radiotherapy. The method was immunoSEQ multiplex PCR; TCRdb's version includes in-frame clones alone and lacks a portion of them. The sample comprises about 24,000 clones, 84% of which are singletons, and roughly 24% rests with the top ten. The material was peripheral blood, obtained from a patient treated with photon-based radiotherapy. The receptors stem from a man aged 35-49 years with gastric cancer.

The V call is TRBV6-1, the J call TRBJ2-5; TRBD2 is a possible D gene (6 bases). V was cut by 0 bases and J by 10 bases, with 18 bases left in between. There are 15 residues in the CDR3. Germline CDR1 MNHNS, CDR2 SASEGT. This CDR3 reads CASSEAAGLATDQYF. Written as DNA, the CDR3 is TGTGCCAGCAGTGAAGCGGCGGGGCTAGCCACCGACCAGTACTTC.

V is TRBV4-3 and J is TRBJ1-4; the match to TRBD1 covers 7 bases. In germline, CDR1 is LGHNA, CDR2 YSLEER. The length of the CDR3 is 16 residues. Trimming cost V 2 bases and J 7 bases; bases outside gene matches: 10. CDR3 DNA: TGCGCCAGCAGCCAATCCTCGGGGCAGGGGGGTGAAAAACTGTTTTTT. Residues: CASSQSSGQGGEKLFF.

Notes on this clone: The final CDR3 position lacks the conserved phenylalanine or tryptophan, pointing to a likely read error. The limits of the CDR3 on the DNA are not certain, so only TCRdb's listed CDR3 is given. This chain connects TRBV6-9 to TRBJ2-6. Inclusive of both ends, the CDR3 amounts to 13 amino acids. The germline V gene has CDR1 MNHGY and CDR2 SVAAGI. This chain's CDR3 is CASSRYEPYDKVG.

The rearrangement links TRBV5-4 to TRBJ2-3; tentative D call: TRBD2 (5 bases). The CDR3 length is 13 residues. Trimming pared 9 bases from V and 2 bases from J, leaving 13 bases between. Germline lookup yields CDR1 SGHNT and CDR2 YYREEE (reference sequence). The CDR3 bases are TGTGCCATTGGGAGCGGAACCACAGATACGCAGTATTTT. This encodes CAIGSGTTDTQYF.

CDR3 coding DNA: TGTGCCAGCAGCTTAGGAGGGGGAGGGGGCTCACCCCTCCACTTT. The encoded protein is CASSLGGGGGSPLHF. The V and J genes are TRBV11-2 and TRBJ1-6, with TRBD1 identical over 7 bases. The CDR3 has 15 residues. Germline V lookup: CDR1 SGHAT, CDR2 FQNNGV. V lost 1 base and J lost 10; bases outside the gene matches: 7. Full variable domain (missing parts from reference TRBV11-2 and TRBJ1-6): EAGVAQSPRYKIIEKRQSVAFWCNPISGHATLYWYQQILGQGPKLLIQFQNNGVVDDSQLPKDRFSAERLKGVDSTLKIQPAKLEDSAVYLCASSLGGGGGSPLHFGNGTRLTVT.

This chain uses TRBV11-3 with TRBJ2-1; 12 bases match TRBD1. Trimming took 5 bases from V and 4 from J; bases not matched to a gene: 9. This CDR3 contains 17 residues. The germline V gene encodes CDR1 SGHNT and CDR2 YENEEA. The CDR3 nucleotides are TGTGCCAGCAGCCCGGGACAGGGGGCAAAGAGGTACAATGAGCAGTTCTTC. Translated, it gives CASSPGQGAKRYNEQFF.

The chain combines TRBV19 with TRBJ1-5; the match to TRBD1 covers 8 bases. The CDR3 covers 16 residues. Germline CDR1 LNHDA, CDR2 SQIVND (reference sequence). V lost 3 bases to trimming and J lost 1 base; unmatched junction nucleotides: 5. The CDR3 region is CASSMSPGGSNQPQHF. CDR3 nucleotide sequence: TGTGCCAGTAGTATGAGTCCAGGGGGCAGCAATCAGCCCCAGCATTTT.

The V and J genes are TRBV19 and TRBJ1-5; D is perhaps TRBD1 (6 bases). Germline V gene lookup returns CDR1 LNHDA and CDR2 SQIVND (reference sequence). Deletions cut 6 bases from V and 5 bases from J, with 17 bases between. The CDR3 runs to 15 residues. The CDR3 here is CASSPTGTYHQPQHF. The CDR3 region has the DNA TGTGCCAGTAGCCCAACTGGGACATATCATCAGCCCCAGCATTTT.

The chain recombines TRBV6-6 with TRBJ2-6; D is perhaps TRBD2 (6 bases). The CDR3 contains 16 residues. The germline gives CDR1 MNHNY, CDR2 SVGAGI (reference sequence). V lost 6 bases, J lost 2 bases, and 14 bases lay in between. CDR3 loop: CASSLLPGAGANVLTF. In DNA form, the CDR3 reads TGTGCCAGCAGCTTGCTCCCGGGAGCTGGGGCCAACGTCCTGACTTTC.

In this sample, this clone turned up once. The genes are TRBV6-5 and TRBJ1-5; the match to TRBD1 covers 9 bases. Trimming removed 6 bases from V and 4 bases from J; junction bases left unmatched: 4. The CDR3 sequence is 14 residues long. CDR1 and CDR2 (germline): MNHEY, SVGAGI. CDR3 nucleotides: TGTGCCAGCAGACCGGGACAGGGAAATCAGCCCCAGCATTTT. It codes for CASRPGQGNQPQHF.

The V call is TRBV11-1, the J call TRBJ2-2; no firm D call. CDR1 SGHAT and CDR2 FQDESV come from the germline V gene (reference sequence). The V gene lost 7 bases and the J gene lost 2 bases, with 11 bases spanning the gap. The CDR3 is 14 residues long. The CDR3 loop is CASNPDINTGELFF. CDR3 in DNA: TGTGCCAGCAACCCTGACATCAACACCGGGGAGCTGTTTTTT.

This clone was counted once. V usage is TRBV6-5 and J usage is TRBJ1-6; 7 positions agree with TRBD1. The CDR3 runs to 15 residues. V was pared by 0 bases and J by 9 bases, with 5 bases of the junction left unmatched. Germline V gives CDR1 MNHEY, CDR2 SVGAGI. CDR3 in amino acids: CASSYSRDSSSPLHF. The CDR3 nucleotides read TGTGCCAGCAGTTACTCCCGGGACAGCAGTTCACCCCTCCACTTT.

The CDR3 spells CASSLGTHRGGGGYTF. Written as DNA, the CDR3 is TGTGCCAGCAGCTTAGGGACCCACCGAGGGGGGGGCGGCTACACCTTC. The gene calls are TRBV7-9 and TRBJ1-2, with D perhaps TRBD1 (6 bases). With 1 base removed from V and 8 bases from J, the gap between germline ends came to 20 bases. There are 16 residues in the CDR3. Germline V gene lookup returns CDR1 SEHNR and CDR2 FQNEAQ (reference sequence).

The genes are TRBV6-5 and TRBJ2-2; D gene uncertain. V shed 2 bases and J shed 6 bases, with 13 bases lying between them. This CDR3 comprises 15 residues. CDR1 and CDR2 (germline): MNHEY, SVGAGI. Here the CDR3 DNA reads TGTGCCAGCAGTTACCAGCCGAGCACAGCCGGGGAGCTGTTTTTT. Translation gives CASSYQPSTAGELFF.

The V call is TRBV30, the J call TRBJ1-3; perhaps TRBD1 as D (6 bases). The V gene lost 5 bases and the J gene lost 4 bases, with 9 bases spanning the gap. Germline-derived CDR1 and CDR2 are GTSNPN and SVGIG (reference sequence). CDR3 length equals 12 residues. CDR3 amino acids: CAWGGQGNTIYF. The CDR3 DNA sequence: TGTGCCTGGGGGGGACAAGGAAACACCATATATTTT.

The V call is TRBV19, the J call TRBJ2-7, with D perhaps matching TRBD1 (6 bases). The CDR3 length is 14 residues. V was pared by 6 bases and J by 7 bases, with 19 bases between. CDR1 LNHDA and CDR2 SQIVND come from the germline V gene (reference sequence). The CDR3 bases are TGTGCCAGTAGGGAAACAGGGACACCGGAGGAGCAGTACTTC. Its translation: CASRETGTPEEQYF.

V usage is TRBV7-2 and J usage is TRBJ1-1; D might be TRBD1 (5 bases). V lost 3 bases and J 1 base, leaving 6 bases between the germline ends. The CDR3 loop spans 13 amino acids. Looked up from germline, CDR1 is SGHTA and CDR2 is FQGNSA. The CDR3 is CASSFGGNTEAFF. In nucleotides, the CDR3 is TGTGCCAGCAGCTTTGGGGGGAACACTGAAGCTTTCTTT.

This chain uses TRBV4-2 with TRBJ2-1; D ambiguous. With 6 bases removed from V and 7 bases from J, the gap between germline ends came to 19 bases. This CDR3 contains 15 residues. In germline, CDR1 is LGHNA, CDR2 YNFKEQ. CDR3 region: CASRYQLIPPNEQFF. The CDR3 bases are TGTGCCAGCAGATACCAACTAATCCCCCCGAATGAGCAGTTCTTC.

This clone came up once. The chain recombines TRBV25-1 with TRBJ1-1; 8 nucleotides agree with TRBD1. The V segment lost 6 bases and the J segment 7 bases; nucleotides outside the gene matches: 7. This CDR3 has 13 residues. Germline V gives CDR1 MGHDK, CDR2 SYGVNS. In DNA form, the CDR3 reads TGTGCCAGCAGAATTACAGGGGGGGGTGAAGCTTTCTTT. Encoded protein: CASRITGGGEAFF.

The gene calls are TRBV6-6 and TRBJ2-2; D could derive from TRBD1 or TRBD2 (6 bases each). The CDR3 runs 16 residues. CDR1 is MNHNY and CDR2 is SVGAGI in the germline V gene (reference sequence). Between the trimmed V and J ends, which lost 6 bases and 1 base, there was a span of 15 bases. Here the CDR3 reads CASSPPGAGNTGELFF. The DNA for the CDR3 is TGTGCCAGCAGCCCACCGGGGGCTGGGAACACCGGGGAGCTGTTTTTT.

The chain uses TRBV25-1 and TRBJ1-6; the D gene is possibly TRBD1 (5 bases). V shed 4 bases and J shed 8 bases, with 9 bases lying between them. Germline V gene sequence: CDR1 MGHDK, CDR2 SYGVNS. The CDR3 runs 13 residues. CDR3 loop: CASSARGYSPLHF. The CDR3 DNA reads as TGTGCCAGCAGTGCTCGGGGGTATTCACCCCTCCACTTT.

This clone was found a few times. The chain combines TRBV7-9 with TRBJ1-6, with 7 bases aligning to TRBD1. The CDR3 spans 14 residues. Per germline, CDR1 SEHNR and CDR2 FQNEAQ (reference sequence). Trimming took 6 bases from V and 5 from J; bases not matched to a gene: 4. The CDR3 sequence is CASRSTGDNSPLHF. DNA of the CDR3: TGTGCCAGCAGGAGTACAGGGGATAATTCACCCCTCCACTTT.

The chain recombines TRBV2 with TRBJ2-1; D remains ambiguous. CDR3 length equals 11 residues. V was shortened by 7 bases and J by 4 bases, with 5 bases between the two germline ends. CDR1 is SNHLY and CDR2 is FYNNEI in the germline V gene. The CDR3 is CASTPYNEQFF. The CDR3, as DNA: TGTGCCAGCACCCCTTACAATGAGCAGTTCTTC.

This clone was counted once. This chain connects TRBV11-1 to TRBJ1-5; TRBD1 agrees at 8 bases. V trimming: 5 bases; J trimming: 8 bases; junction bases outside the gene matches: 5. The CDR3 contains 13 residues. Per the germline V gene, CDR1 is SGHAT and CDR2 is FQDESV (reference sequence). The CDR3 region has the DNA TGTGCCAGCAGCCCCTCGACAGGGGAGCCCCAGCATTTT. It encodes CASSPSTGEPQHF.

The gene calls are TRBV4-2 and TRBJ2-7; a weak D match, TRBD2 (5 bases). CDR3 length: 14 residues. The V gene's germline CDR1 is LGHNA and CDR2 YNFKEQ. With 3 bases removed from V and 7 bases from J, the gap between germline ends came to 16 bases. The CDR3 reads CASSQPAFPGEQYF. CDR3 DNA sequence: TGTGCCAGCAGCCAGCCGGCCTTCCCGGGGGAGCAGTACTTC.

Concerning this clone itself: One junction end disagrees with the germline gene, perhaps due to a read error. This chain connects TRBV6-1 to TRBJ2-5, with a possible D match to TRBD1 (5 bases). The CDR3 is 13 amino acids. The germline gives CDR1 MNHNS, CDR2 SASEGT. The CDR3 DNA reads as TGTGCCAGCAGTGAAGCGCTAACAGGACCCAGGAACTTC. Amino acids: CASSEALTGPRNF.

The rearrangement uses TRBV6-6 and TRBJ2-7, with 8 positions matching TRBD2. Germline values: CDR1 MNHNY, CDR2 SVGAGI (reference sequence). Trimming cost V 4 bases and J 2 bases; bases outside gene matches: 10. This CDR3 is built from 16 residues. The CDR3 spells CASSSHGGVTPYEQYF. The DNA of the CDR3 is TGTGCCAGCAGTTCCCACGGGGGGGTGACTCCCTACGAGCAGTACTTC.